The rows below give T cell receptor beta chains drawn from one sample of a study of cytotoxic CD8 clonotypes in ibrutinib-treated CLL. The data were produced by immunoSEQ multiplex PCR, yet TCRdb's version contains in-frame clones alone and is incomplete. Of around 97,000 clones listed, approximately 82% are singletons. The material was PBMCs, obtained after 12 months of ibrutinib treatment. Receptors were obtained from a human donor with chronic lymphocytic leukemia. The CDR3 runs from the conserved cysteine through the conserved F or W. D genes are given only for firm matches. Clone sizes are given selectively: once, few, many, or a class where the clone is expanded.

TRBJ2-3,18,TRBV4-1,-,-,TGCGCCAGCAGCCAAGATCAAGCCGCGGGGCTCGAGGGGGAGAAGCAGTATTTT,CASSQDQAAGLEGEKQYF
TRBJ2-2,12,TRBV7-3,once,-,TGTGCCAGCAGCTTGCATACCGGGGAGCTGTTTTTT,CASSLHTGELFF
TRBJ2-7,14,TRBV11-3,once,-,TGTGCCAGCATCTTGCGCCCTAGCTCCTACGAGCAGTACTTC,CASILRPSSYEQYF
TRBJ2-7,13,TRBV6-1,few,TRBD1,TGTGCCGCCAGGACAGGACACTCCTACGAGCAGTACTTC,CAARTGHSYEQYF
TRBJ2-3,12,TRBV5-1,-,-,TGCGCCAGCAGCTTGCTCGGAGATACGCAGTATTTT,CASSLLGDTQYF
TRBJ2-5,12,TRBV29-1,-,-,TGCAGCGTAATAGGGGTGGAGGAGACCCAGTACTTC,CSVIGVEETQYF
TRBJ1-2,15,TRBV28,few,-,TGTGCCAGCAGTGGGGGACACGACATTTTCTATGGCTACACCTTC,CASSGGHDIFYGYTF
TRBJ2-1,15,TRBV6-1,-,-,TGTGCCAGCAGTGAAGAGGGGGGGAGGGTGAATGAGCAGTTCTTC,CASSEEGGRVNEQFF
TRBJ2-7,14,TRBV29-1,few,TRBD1,TGCAGCGTTGGGGGTGGGACAGGGGCCTACGAGCAGTACTTC,CSVGGGTGAYEQYF
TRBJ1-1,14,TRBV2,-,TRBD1,TGTGCCAGCAGTGAAGTGGTTGGGAGACAGGGAGCTTTCTTT,CASSEVVGRQGAFF
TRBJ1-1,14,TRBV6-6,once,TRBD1,TGTGCCAGCAGAATGGAAGCGGGACAGGGAGAAGCTTTCTTT,CASRMEAGQGEAFF
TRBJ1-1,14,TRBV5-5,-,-,TGTGCCAGCAGCTGGAAACCTGGGAACACTGAAGCTTTCTTT,CASSWKPGNTEAFF
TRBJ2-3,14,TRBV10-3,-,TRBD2,TGTGCCATCAGTGTTATGGGGGGGACAGATACGCAGTATTTT,CAISVMGGTDTQYF
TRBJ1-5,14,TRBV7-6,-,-,TGTGCCAGCAGCTCAGGGGAAAGCAATCAGCCCCAGCATTTT,CASSSGESNQPQHF
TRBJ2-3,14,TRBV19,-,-,TGTGCCAGTAGTCGCGAAACAAGCACAGATACGCAGTATTTT,CASSRETSTDTQYF
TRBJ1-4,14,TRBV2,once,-,TGTGCCAGCATTCCGGGGACGACTAATGAAAAACTGTTTTTT,CASIPGTTNEKLFF
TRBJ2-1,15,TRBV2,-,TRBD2,TGTGCCAGCAGTCGGGGGACTAGCGGGGACAATGAGCAGTTCTTC,CASSRGTSGDNEQFF
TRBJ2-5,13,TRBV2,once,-,TGTGCCAGCAAAGGGGGTGCGGTTGAGACCCAGTACTTC,CASKGGAVETQYF
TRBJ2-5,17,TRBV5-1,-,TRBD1,TGCGCCAGCAGCAAGGACAGGGCCCCAAATCCGCAAGAGACCCAGTACTTC,CASSKDRAPNPQETQYF
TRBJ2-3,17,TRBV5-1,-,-,TGCGCCAGCAGCTTGGGGGCGGGAACCGGGTTCCCAGATACGCAGTATTTT,CASSLGAGTGFPDTQYF
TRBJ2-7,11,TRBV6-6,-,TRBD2,TGTGCCAGCTGCGGGAGGTACGAGCAGTACTTC,CASCGRYEQYF
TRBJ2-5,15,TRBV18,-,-,TGTGCCAGCTCACCCCGACATGTGGAAGGTGGGACCCAGTACTTC,CASSPRHVEGGTQYF
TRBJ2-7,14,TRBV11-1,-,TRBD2,TGTGCCAGCAGCTTACGGGAGGGCCTCTACGAGCAGTACTTC,CASSLREGLYEQYF
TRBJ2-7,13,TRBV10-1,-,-,TGCGCCAGCTCCTCCCAGCTTTCAGACGAGCAGTACTTC,CASSSQLSDEQYF
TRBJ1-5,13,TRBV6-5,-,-,TGTGCCAGCAGGGCGGACGGCAATCAGCCCCAGCATTTT,CASRADGNQPQHF
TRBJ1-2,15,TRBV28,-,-,TGTGCCAGCAGGACCCAGGGGAGGACAAACTATGGCTACACCTTC,CASRTQGRTNYGYTF
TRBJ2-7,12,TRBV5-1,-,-,TGCGCCAGCAGCTTGGAATTGGGCGAGCAGTACTTC,CASSLELGEQYF
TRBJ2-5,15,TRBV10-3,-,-,TGTGCCATCAGCGCCGGGTCGAGGCTCCAAGAGACCCAGTACTTC,CAISAGSRLQETQYF
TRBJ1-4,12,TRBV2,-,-,TGTGCCAGCAAGGCACGGTATGAAAAACTGTTTTTT,CASKARYEKLFF
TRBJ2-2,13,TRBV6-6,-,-,TGTGCCAGCAGTTACTCCTTCACCGGGGAGCTGTTTTTT,CASSYSFTGELFF
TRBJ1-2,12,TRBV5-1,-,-,TGCGCCAGCAGCGCGGACTTCTATGGCTACACCTTC,CASSADFYGYTF
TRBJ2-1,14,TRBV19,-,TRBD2,TGTGCCAGTAGTACCGAGCGGGGGGGGACTGAGCAGTTCTTC,CASSTERGGTEQFF
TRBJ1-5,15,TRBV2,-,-,TGTGCCAGCAGTTCTGACGGGGGGAGCAATCAGCCCCAGCATTTT,CASSSDGGSNQPQHF
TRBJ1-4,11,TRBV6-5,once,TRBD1,TGTGCCAGCAAAGGACAGGGTCAACTGTTTTTT,CASKGQGQLFF
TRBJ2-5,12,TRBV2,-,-,TGTGCCAGCCTGCAGGAACAAGAGACCCAGTACTTC,CASLQEQETQYF
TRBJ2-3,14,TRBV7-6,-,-,TGTGCCAGCAGCCCCGGGACGCCGGCAGATACGCAGTATTTT,CASSPGTPADTQYF
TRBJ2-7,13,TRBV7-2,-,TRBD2,TGTGCCAGCAGAGCGGGGGGGACCTACGAGCAGTACTTC,CASRAGGTYEQYF
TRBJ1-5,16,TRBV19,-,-,TGTGCCAGTAGTAAATTCCTGACAGGAGGCAATCAGCCCCAGCATTTT,CASSKFLTGGNQPQHF
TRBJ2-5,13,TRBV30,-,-,TGTGCCTGGAGTGTACAGTTCCGGGAGACCCAGTACTTC,CAWSVQFRETQYF
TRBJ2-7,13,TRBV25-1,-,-,TGTGCCAGCAGTGAAATCGATACTCAGGAGCAGTACTTC,CASSEIDTQEQYF
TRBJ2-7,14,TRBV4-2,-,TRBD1,TGTGCCAGCAGCCGAGACAGGGGATACTACGAGCAGTACTTC,CASSRDRGYYEQYF
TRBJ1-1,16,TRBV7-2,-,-,TGTGCCAGCAGCTTAGTGGGAGGGGGAACGGACACTGAAGCTTTCTTT,CASSLVGGGTDTEAFF
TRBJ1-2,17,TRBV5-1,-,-,TGCGCCAGCAGCTTGGCCCCCCGTTCTACAGATAACTATGGCTACACCTTC,CASSLAPRSTDNYGYTF
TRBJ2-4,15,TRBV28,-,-,TGTGCCAGCAGTTTAATAAGGCAGTCCAAAAACATTCAGTACTTC,CASSLIRQSKNIQYF
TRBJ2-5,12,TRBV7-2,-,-,TGTGCCACAGGACTCGCTGTAGAGACCCAGTACTTC,CATGLAVETQYF
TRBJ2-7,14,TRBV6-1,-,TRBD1,TGTGCCAGCAGTGGGACAGGGATAAACTACGAGCAGTACTTC,CASSGTGINYEQYF
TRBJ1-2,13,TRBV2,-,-,TGTGCCAGCAGTGACAGGACTAACTATGGCTACACCTTC,CASSDRTNYGYTF
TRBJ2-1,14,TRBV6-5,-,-,TGTGCCAGCAGTCCCCGACAGAATTACAATGAGCAGTTCTTC,CASSPRQNYNEQFF
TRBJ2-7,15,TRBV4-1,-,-,TGCGCCAGCAGCCACGGATCGGACAGCTCCTACGAGCAGTACTTC,CASSHGSDSSYEQYF
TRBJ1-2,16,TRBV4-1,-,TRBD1,TGCGCCAGCAGCCAAGAGGGACAGACCAGGAACTATGGCTACACCTTC,CASSQEGQTRNYGYTF
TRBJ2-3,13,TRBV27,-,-,TGTGCCAGCAGTCTGGGTGTTGGAGATACGCAGTATTTT,CASSLGVGDTQYF
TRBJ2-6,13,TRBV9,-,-,TGTGCCAGCAGGCCCTCTGGGGCCAACGTCCTGACTTTC,CASRPSGANVLTF
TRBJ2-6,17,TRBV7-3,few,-,TGTGCCAGCAGCCCAGGGTTGTGGGATACTGGGGCCAACGTCCTGACTTTC,CASSPGLWDTGANVLTF
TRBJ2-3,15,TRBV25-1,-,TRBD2,TGTGCCAGCAGTGAGGGGGGGACCGGCACAGATACGCAGTATTTT,CASSEGGTGTDTQYF